The clone carrying this T cell receptor (beta chain) was recorded at least ten times. This record comes from a study of blood T cell repertoires in COVID-19. The data were produced by immunoSEQ multiplex PCR, yet TCRdb's version contains in-frame clones alone and is incomplete. The repertoire has a few hundred thousand clones, about 89% of them found once; the top ten carry about 1.2%. The ends were cut back, 0 bases at V and 1 base at J, with 13 bases in the middle. This CDR3 has 16 amino acids. Germline-derived CDR1 and CDR2 are MNHEY and SVGEGT. Sequences were obtained from peripheral blood. The sequence derives from a man aged 35-49 years with acute or convalescent COVID-19. The rearrangement links TRBV6-2 or TRBV6-3 to TRBJ2-7; D ambiguous. CDR3 sequence reads: CASSYSSQVASYEQYF. CDR3 coding DNA: TGTGCCAGCAGTTACTCGAGCCAGGTTGCTTCCTACGAGCAGTACTTC.